This entry describes one T cell receptor (beta chain). The antigen is undetermined. The V end was cut by 4 bases, the J end by 9 bases, with 23 bases between. This CDR3 is built from 16 residues. In germline, CDR1 is SGHRS, CDR2 YFSETQ. This entry is derived from a study of OX40 agonist ivuxolimab in advanced cancers. As for the study in general: Checkpoint inhibitors had been given previously to approximately 40% of patients.

Study-wide results and caveats: It was not determined which antigens were specifically recognized by the peripheral T cells that had undergone clonal expansion.

TCRdb's copy holds only in-frame clones and misses some; the assay was immunoSEQ multiplex PCR. The table lists 9,000 to 15,000 clones, about 76% of them singletons. Sequences were derived from CD4+ or CD8+ T cells sorted from blood, sampled in a trial of the OX40 agonist ivuxolimab. The TCR sequence derives from an adult with an advanced solid tumor such as melanoma, head and neck, liver or kidney cancer. The chain has TRBV5-1 and TRBJ2-1; no firm D call. CDR3 loop: CASSPNPDGLSPEQFF. Written as DNA, the CDR3 is TGCGCCAGCAGCCCAAACCCCGACGGGCTAAGCCCTGAGCAGTTCTTC. Combining the CDR3 with reference TRBV5-1 and TRBJ2-1 gives the whole variable domain KAGVTQTPRYLIKTRGQQVTLSCSPISGHRSVSWYQQTPGQGLQFLFEYFSETQRNKGNFPGRFSGRQFSNSRSEMNVSTLELGDSALYLCASSPNPDGLSPEQFFGPGTRLTVL.